This T cell receptor (beta chain) was observed in a study of OX40 agonist ivuxolimab in advanced cancers. About the investigation overall: Ivuxolimab was a fully human IgG2 agonistic monoclonal antibody targeting the costimulatory receptor OX40 (CD134). Patients were allowed to have had prior anti-PD-1, anti-PD-L1 or anti-CTLA-4 therapy, and approximately 40% of the dose-escalation patients had been treated with checkpoint inhibitors. The paper describes the monotherapy dose-escalation part (N ≈ 52 patients) of the phase I trial of ivuxolimab. Peripheral TCRbeta sequencing was intended to test whether TCR sequence diversity was altered and clonal T-cell expansion was caused by ivuxolimab. Intravenous ivuxolimab was administered to patients every 2 weeks at six dose levels: 0.01, 0.1, 0.3, 1.5, 3 and 10 mg/kg. The dose-escalation cohort was about 86% male with a mean age of approximately 60 years, ranging from roughly 23 to 90. Of the roughly 50 dose-escalation patients, hepatocellular carcinoma was present in 19, melanoma in roughly 15, renal cell carcinoma in 9 and head and neck cancer in 9. Partial responses occurred in three dose-escalation patients: two with cutaneous melanoma and one with hepatocellular carcinoma.

Ends trimmed: V by 5 bases, J by 4 bases; bases unmatched to a gene: 2. Counted from cysteine to phenylalanine, this CDR3 has 14 amino acids. Only the CDR3 DNA stays, 42 bases, in frame from base 1. Looking up the germline V gene yields CDR1 LGHNT and CDR2 FRNRAP. Patients with autoimmune disease history or receiving systemic immunosuppression were excluded from the trial. Peripheral blood for TCR sequencing was collected from all dose cohorts at baseline, on cycle 4 day 1, and on cycle 7 day 1. Samples were obtained from an open-label, multicenter, first-in-human phase I dose-escalation trial of ivuxolimab. Adults with locally advanced or metastatic head and neck squamous cell, hepatocellular, melanoma or renal cell carcinoma were enrolled in the trial. Before TCR sequencing, CD4+ T cells and CD8+ T cells were sorted from peripheral blood as separate populations. Notes on this clone: What this receptor recognizes is not known. Base-call qualities are not available, and no considerably larger clone is one nucleotide away.

The full study reports these points: Which antigens the clonally expanded peripheral T cells were specific for was not determined. At doses from 0.1 to 3.0 mg/kg, clonal expansion was seen in both CD4+ and CD8+ blood T cells between baseline and week 6. Low levels of normalized T-cell clonal expansion were also seen in some patients who did not respond. After ivuxolimab, more expanded clones were found on average in CD8+ T cells than in CD4+ T cells. In the 0.1-3.0 mg/kg groups, partial responders had among the lowest normalized peripheral clonal expansion, particularly in CD8+ T cells.

Genomic DNA was isolated from the sorted cells so that the TCRbeta CDR3 region could be sequenced. The immunoSEQ Assay was used for sequencing of TCRbeta CDR3 regions. As stored in TCRdb, this immuneACCESS dataset retains in-frame rearrangements with V and J assigned. A fraction of the clones does not appear; measured against another copy, unresolved V genes explain less than half of the discrepancy, and the remainder lacks a known reason. The sample includes 14,000 or so clones, with roughly 80% observed a single time. The ten largest clones capture just under 45% of the sample. Sequenced material: CD4+ or CD8+ T cells sorted from blood, taken in a trial of the OX40 agonist ivuxolimab. This receptor chain uses TRBV12-5 and TRBJ2-1, and TRBD2 matches 10 of the central bases. The TCR sequence derives from an adult with an advanced solid tumor such as melanoma, head and neck, liver or kidney cancer. The sequence in DNA is TGTGCTAGTGGTAGGACTAGCGGTTACAATGAGCAGTTCTTC. It specifies CASGRTSGYNEQFF.